Below, 10 T cell receptor beta chains from the same sample are listed, as sequenced in a study of blood T cell repertoires in COVID-19. Sequenced by immunoSEQ multiplex PCR; TCRdb stores in-frame clones only, minus some. This table holds under 250,000 clones, approximately 91% found once. Specimen: peripheral blood. The origin of the receptors is an older woman with acute or convalescent COVID-19.

The chain combines TRBV4-1 with TRBJ2-3; 9 bases are shared with TRBD2. The CDR3 totals 13 residues. The germline V gene has CDR1 MGHRA and CDR2 YSYEKL. With 5 bases clipped from V and 7 bases from J, the junction kept 4 bases outside the gene matches. The CDR3 DNA is TGCGCCAGCAGCGCGGGGGGGCTGTATACGCAGTATTTT. Amino acids: CASSAGGLYTQYF.

CDR3 DNA: TGTGCCAGCAGCTACGGACAGGGGGCTAATGAGCAGTTCTTC. Amino acids: CASSYGQGANEQFF. The V call is TRBV7-3, the J call TRBJ2-1, with TRBD1 matching 11 bases. Trimming cost V 4 bases and J 7 bases; bases outside gene matches: 3. In germline, CDR1 is SGHTA, CDR2 FQGTGA. CDR3 length: 14 residues.

The gene calls are TRBV19 and TRBJ1-2; D may be TRBD1 (5 bases). The CDR3 covers 13 residues. V dropped 3 bases and J dropped 7 bases, with 12 bases sitting between them. The germline V gene encodes CDR1 LNHDA and CDR2 SQIVND (reference sequence). CDR3 DNA sequence: TGTGCCAGTAGTATGGAGGGGCGGGGTGGCTACACCTTC. Translation: CASSMEGRGGYTF.

The V gene is TRBV5-1, the J gene TRBJ2-7, with D perhaps TRBD1 (5 bases). Looked up from germline, CDR1 is SGHRS and CDR2 is YFSETQ. This CDR3 spans 14 amino acids. The V end lost 0 bases, the J end lost 7 bases, and 14 bases lay between the germline ends. The CDR3 reads CASSLDPGSREQYF. CDR3 DNA: TGCGCCAGCAGCTTGGACCCAGGGTCTCGAGAGCAGTACTTC.

The CDR3 bases are TGCGCCAGCAGCCAACCAATCGGGGGGAGCTACGAGCAGTACTTC. Its protein is CASSQPIGGSYEQYF. The rearrangement uses TRBV4-1 and TRBJ2-7; 7 nucleotides line up with TRBD2. Germline V gene lookup returns CDR1 MGHRA and CDR2 YSYEKL. The CDR3 covers 15 residues. The ends lost 2 bases at V and 3 bases at J; junction bases unmatched: 7.

This rearrangement joins TRBV6-5 to TRBJ2-5, with TRBD2 matching 8 bases. The CDR3 spans 15 residues. Germline assignment: CDR1 MNHEY and CDR2 SVGAGI. J gave up 7 bases and V 7 bases, and 14 bases lay outside the gene matches. CDR3 nucleotide sequence: TGTGCCAGCAACCAGGGTACTAGCGGCGTGGGGACCCAGTACTTC. It yields the protein CASNQGTSGVGTQYF.

The gene calls are TRBV5-6 and TRBJ1-2; D is possibly TRBD1 (6 bases). Between the trimmed V and J ends, which lost 3 bases and 0 bases, there was a span of 9 bases. The CDR3 covers 14 residues. Germline V gene sequence: CDR1 SGHDT, CDR2 YYEEEE. CDR3 DNA sequence: TGTGCCAGCAGCTACAGGGCCTCTAACTATGGCTACACCTTC. Translating gives CASSYRASNYGYTF.

The chain employs TRBV13 and TRBJ1-2, with 10 bases that match TRBD1. The ends lost 3 bases at V and 7 bases at J; junction bases unmatched: 5. The germline V gene encodes CDR1 PRHDT and CDR2 FYEKMQ (reference sequence). The CDR3 length is 14 residues. The CDR3 DNA reads TGTGCCAGCAGCTTGACGACAGGGGGCAGTGGCTACACCTTC. The encoded protein is CASSLTTGGSGYTF. Drawing the rest from reference TRBV13 and TRBJ1-2, the complete variable domain is AAGVIQSPRHLIKEKRETATLKCYPIPRHDTVYWYQQGPGQDPQFLISFYEKMQSDKGSIPDRFSAQQFSDYHSELNMSSLELGDSALYFCASSLTTGGSGYTFGSGTRLTVV.

V and J are TRBV9 and TRBJ2-1, with D possibly TRBD2 on 5 matching bases. Per the germline V gene, CDR1 is SGDLS and CDR2 is YYNGEE. V shed 2 bases and J shed 6 bases, with 9 bases lying between them. CDR3 size: 13 residues. The CDR3: CASSVPGVNEQFF. The CDR3 DNA is TGTGCCAGCAGCGTCCCCGGGGTCAATGAGCAGTTCTTC.

This clone was detected only once. The V and J genes are TRBV7-6 and TRBJ1-6; D unclear. V was pared by 1 base and J by 1 base, with 5 bases between. This CDR3 spans 15 amino acids. Germline CDR1 is SGHVS and CDR2 is FNYEAQ. DNA for the CDR3: TGTGCCAGCAGCTTAGAGGAGTCCTATAATTCACCCCTCCACTTT. Amino acid sequence: CASSLEESYNSPLHF.